These 24 T cell receptor beta chains share one sample of origin, sequenced in a study of regulatory T cells in long-lasting Graves disease (dated by TCRdb to the early 2020s). The method behind the library was multiplex PCR. TCRdb records Illumina HiSeq 4000 as the sequencer. CDR3 regions were amplified by Arm-PCR with iRepertoire HTBI primers to construct TCR beta libraries. TCRdb's own reprocessing of the public reads used fastp at Q25 and MiXCR and kept productive beta chains. Every CDR3 protein is listed once, alongside the most common genes and DNA of its rows. Counted in this sample were 350,000 to 500,000 distinct CDR3 sequences; approximately 15% of them appeared once. Jointly, the top ten make up about a sixth of the sample. Interpreted using the paper, the time point label stands for: newly diagnosed GD, antithyroid drugs for less than 3 months. For both TCR sequencing and RNA sequencing, RNA was extracted from PBMCs using TRIzol.

This sample also belongs to another study, concerning T cells in Graves' hyperthyroidism and ophthalmopathy.

The source material was peripheral blood mononuclear cells (PBMCs), sampled at new diagnosis, from a patient treated with antithyroid drugs. These receptors were obtained from a woman in her forties or fifties with Graves disease. Donor details come from another sample of the same person, matched by shared clones.

This clonotype was counted many times. The genes are TRBV28 and TRBJ2-3; D is unresolved. CDR3 length: 14 amino acids. Germline V gene sequence: CDR1 MDHEN, CDR2 SYDVKM. Trimming removed 3 bases at V and 1 base at J, with 8 bases between. The CDR3 nucleotides read TGTGCCAGCAGTTTCGACTTGGGCACAGATACGCAGTATTTT. Translation: CASSFDLGTDTQYF.

This clonotype turned up a few times. This chain links TRBV5-6 with TRBJ1-6; D might be TRBD1 (6 bases). Germline V gives CDR1 SGHDT, CDR2 YYEEEE. The CDR3 loop spans 19 amino acids. The V end was cut by 1 base, the J end by 0 bases, with 17 bases between. The CDR3 protein is CASSLRRGAGSSYNSPLHF. DNA for the CDR3: TGTGCCAGCAGCTTGCGTAGGGGGGCAGGAAGCTCCTATAATTCACCCCTCCACTTT.

This clonotype has ten or more counts. J is TRBJ2-5 and V is TRBV12-3 or TRBV12-4, with unresolved D. This CDR3 comprises 12 residues. Trimming cost V 5 bases and J 2 bases, with 6 bases left between them. CDR3 sequence (DNA): TGTGCCAGCAGTCGAGGACAAGAGACCCAGTACTTC. Its translation is CASSRGQETQYF.

This clonotype appeared a few times. The V and J genes are TRBV7-9 and TRBJ2-7, with 9 bases identical to TRBD1. The length of the CDR3 is 15 residues. Germline-derived CDR1 and CDR2 are SEHNR and FQNEAQ (reference sequence). After removal of 5 bases from V and 2 bases from J, the junction contained 7 bases not matched to a gene. The DNA for the CDR3 is TGTGCCAGCAGCACCGACAGGGGGTCTACCTACGAGCAGTACTTC. Its translation: CASSTDRGSTYEQYF.

This clonotype was observed a few times. The chain recombines TRBV6-1 with TRBJ2-2; no clear D. This CDR3 is 17 amino acids long. The V and J ends lost 5 bases and 0 bases respectively, with 16 bases between them. The germline V gene encodes CDR1 MNHNS and CDR2 SASEGT. The CDR3 DNA reads TGTGCCAGCAGTCTCCAGACCACCCTTTCGAACACCGGGGAGCTGTTTTTT. Protein product: CASSLQTTLSNTGELFF.

J is TRBJ2-1 and V is TRBV30; D remains ambiguous. CDR1 GTSNPN and CDR2 SVGIG come from the germline V gene (reference sequence). This CDR3 has 12 residues. V lost 2 bases and J lost 7, with 9 bases in between. The DNA for the CDR3 is TGTGCCTGGAGTACCCCTATTAATGAGCAGTTCTTC. Encoded protein: CAWSTPINEQFF.

This rearrangement joins TRBV3-1 to TRBJ2-3; 9 nucleotides agree with TRBD2. This CDR3 has 17 amino acids. V was pared by 0 bases and J by 5 bases, with 9 bases of the junction left unmatched. Germline-derived CDR1 and CDR2 are LGHDT and YNNKEL (reference sequence). The CDR3 loop reads CASSQDGVAGDQDTQYF. The CDR3 bases are TGTGCCAGCAGCCAAGACGGAGTAGCGGGAGACCAAGATACGCAGTATTTT.

This clonotype came up a few times. One junction end does not reproduce the germline sequence, and a read error may be involved. This chain connects TRBV6-5 to TRBJ2-1, with TRBD2 matching over 10 bases. Germline V lookup: CDR1 MNHEY, CDR2 SVGAGI. CDR3 length: 19 amino acids. CDR3 sequence (DNA): TGTGCCAGCACTTACGGGAGACTAGCGGGTTCCCGAAGCCACAATGAGCAGTTCTTC. It translates to CASTYGRLAGSRSHNEQFF.

This clonotype has at least ten counts. The CDR3 loop is CASSLGPGAGNTIYF. The CDR3 DNA reads TGTGCCAGCAGTTTGGGTCCCGGCGCTGGAAACACCATATATTTT. This rearrangement joins TRBV6-5 to TRBJ1-3; D is undetermined. Germline CDR1 reads MNHEY; CDR2 reads SVGAGI. CDR3 size: 15 residues. The V end lost 4 bases, the J end lost 2 bases, and 12 bases lay between the germline ends.

The chain recombines TRBV6-1 with TRBJ2-1; 9 nucleotides agree with TRBD2. Germline loops: CDR1 MNHNS, CDR2 SASEGT. With 7 bases clipped from V and 4 bases from J, the junction kept 5 bases outside the gene matches. The CDR3 is 14 residues long. The CDR3 coding sequence is TGTGCCAGCATGGTTAGCGGGAGTTACAATGAGCAGTTCTTC. It is translated as CASMVSGSYNEQFF.

As to this clonotype: This likely traces to a read error, being one base from a far larger clone. V gene TRBV7-9 combines with J gene TRBJ2-3; D call uncertain. The CDR3 has 15 residues. V was shortened by 3 bases and J by 2 bases, with 12 bases between the two germline ends. From germline, CDR1 is SEHNR and CDR2 FQNEAQ (reference sequence). The CDR3 region has the DNA TGTGCCAGCAGCTTGGCGCACGGCAACACAGATACGCAGTATTTT. Translating gives CASSLAHGNTDTQYF.

This chain joins TRBV6-2 or TRBV6-3 and TRBJ2-2; D perhaps matches TRBD2 (5 bases). Germline V CDR1 and CDR2: MNHEY, SVGEGT. The CDR3 is made up of 16 amino acids. Trimming stripped 0 bases from V and 5 bases from J, with 13 bases between. The CDR3 nucleotides are TGTGCCAGCAGTTACTCCGGCGGGTTAGGTACCGGGGAGCTGTTTTTT. Its translation is CASSYSGGLGTGELFF.

In regard to this clonotype: One base away lies a much larger clone, so this may be a sequencing read error. Since the CDR3 does not end with the conserved phenylalanine or tryptophan, this likely comes from a read error. The gene calls are TRBV11-2 and TRBJ2-1, with a possible D match to TRBD2 (8 bases). Trimming pared 2 bases from V and 7 bases from J, leaving 21 bases between. Germline loops: CDR1 SGHAT, CDR2 FQNNGV. The CDR3 extends over 17 amino acids. CDR3 bases: TGTGCCAGCAGCTTAAGGGGGCGGGGACTAGGTCGTAATGAGCAGTTCTGC. Protein product: CASSLRGRGLGRNEQFC.

Many counts were recorded for this clonotype. This chain uses TRBV28 with TRBJ2-7; D gene uncertain. CDR3 length equals 11 residues. Germline CDR1 and CDR2: MDHEN and SYDVKM. The V end was cut by 10 bases, the J end by 5 bases, with 12 bases between. CDR3 protein: CATQTPNEQYF. The CDR3 DNA reads TGTGCCACCCAGACACCTAACGAGCAGTACTTC.

This chain joins TRBV19 and TRBJ2-3, with D unclear. CDR3 length: 14 residues. The ends were cut back, 3 bases at V and 2 bases at J, with 9 bases in the middle. Germline CDR1 is LNHDA and CDR2 is SQIVND (reference sequence). The CDR3 sequence is CASSIGWDTDTQYF. The DNA of the CDR3 is TGTGCCAGTAGTATCGGGTGGGACACAGATACGCAGTATTTT. The entire variable domain, with the rest obtained from reference TRBV19 and TRBJ2-3, is as follows: DGGITQSPKYLFRKEGQNVTLSCEQNLNHDAMYWYRQDPGQGLRLIYYSQIVNDFQKGDIAEGYSVSREKKESFPLTVTSAQKNPTAFYLCASSIGWDTDTQYFGPGTRLTVL.

At least ten counts were recorded for this clonotype. The J gene is TRBJ2-2, the V gene TRBV30, with TRBD2 matching 10 bases. The CDR3 loop spans 15 amino acids. Germline-derived CDR1 and CDR2 are GTSNPN and SVGIG (reference sequence). The trim removed 5 bases at V and 5 bases at J, leaving 8 bases unmatched. DNA of the CDR3: TGTGCCTGGCAAGCGGGAGGGTACCCAACCGGGGAGCTGTTTTTT. Protein product: CAWQAGGYPTGELFF.

V and J are TRBV6-1 and TRBJ2-2, with 12 bases lining up with TRBD2. This CDR3 comprises 16 residues. Looked up from germline, CDR1 is MNHNS and CDR2 is SASEGT. Trimming took 5 bases from V and 3 from J; bases not matched to a gene: 4. CDR3 bases: TGTGCCAGCAGTAACGGACTAGCGGGACACACCGGGGAGCTGTTTTTT. Its translation is CASSNGLAGHTGELFF.

This clonotype was recorded at least ten times. The chain is built from TRBV2 and TRBJ1-5; D is unresolved. Trimming removed 1 base at V and 3 bases at J, with 4 bases between. The CDR3 length is 13 residues. CDR1 SNHLY and CDR2 FYNNEI come from the germline V gene. Here the CDR3 DNA reads TGTGCCAGCAGTGAAGGTCCCAATCAGCCCCAGCATTTT. Protein: CASSEGPNQPQHF.

This clonotype was observed many times. The V call is TRBV6-1, the J call TRBJ1-2; no firm D call. CDR1 is MNHNS and CDR2 is SASEGT in the germline V gene. This CDR3 is built from 12 residues. Trimming took 0 bases from V and 3 from J, leaving 2 bases between them. This chain's CDR3 is CASSEADYGYTF. The CDR3 nucleotides read TGTGCCAGCAGTGAAGCTGACTATGGCTACACCTTC.

This clonotype was counted only a few times. A single base separates this from a much larger clone, so it may be a read error. This chain joins TRBV2 and TRBJ2-3, with TRBD1 as a possible D gene (5 bases). The DNA end lines up better with TRBJ1-5; the J call may be wrong. In germline, CDR1 is SNHLY, CDR2 FYNNEI. This CDR3 region has 17 residues. The CDR3 DNA reads as TGTGCCAGCAGTGAGGTATGGCGGGGGTGGAGCCGAGATACGCAGCATTTT. This translates into CASSEVWRGWSRDTQHF.

This clonotype has a count of ten or more. The chain has TRBV10-3 and TRBJ2-1, with TRBD2 matching over 8 bases. This CDR3 has 15 residues. The V and J ends lost 10 bases and 3 bases, in that order; junction bases with no gene match: 11. The germline V gene encodes CDR1 ENHRY and CDR2 SYGVKD. The CDR3 here is CATRESLAGYNEQFF. CDR3 coding DNA: TGTGCCACCAGGGAGAGTCTAGCGGGCTACAATGAGCAGTTCTTC.

This chain joins TRBV6-1 and TRBJ1-2; 7 bases agree with TRBD1. Germline V gene data show CDR1 as MNHNS and CDR2 as SASEGT. This CDR3 contains 14 residues. The J segment lost 2 bases and the V segment lost 6 bases, leaving 6 bases of the junction unmatched. The CDR3 DNA follows: TGTGCCAGCAGAAAACAGGGGTCCAACTATGGCTACACCTTC. It specifies CASRKQGSNYGYTF.

This clonotype showed up many times. V usage is TRBV6-5 and J usage is TRBJ2-7; 9 bases match TRBD2. From germline, CDR1 is MNHEY and CDR2 SVGAGI. V was clipped by 2 bases and J by 6 bases; unmatched bases: 17. This CDR3 spans 18 amino acids. CDR3 loop: CASSYPPKVREGHREQYF. As DNA, the CDR3 is TGTGCCAGCAGTTACCCGCCTAAGGTGCGGGAGGGCCATCGCGAGCAGTACTTC.

In regard to this clonotype: Just one base apart from a much larger clone, this may be a read error. The chain couples TRBV11-1 to TRBJ2-2; tentative D call: TRBD1 (6 bases). The germline V and J ends were trimmed by 5 bases and 0 bases, with 10 bases remaining between them. This CDR3 region has 15 residues. Germline V gene data show CDR1 as SGHAT and CDR2 as FQDESV (reference sequence). In DNA, the CDR3 is TGTGCCAGCAGCAATAAGGGGGCGAACACCGGGGAGCTGTTTTTT. Its protein product is CASSNKGANTGELFF. Full variable domain (remainder filled in from reference TRBV11-1 and TRBJ2-2): EAEVAQSPRYKITEKSQAVAFWCDPISGHATLYWYRQILGQGPELLVQFQDESVVDDSQLPKDRFSAERLKGVDSTLKIQPAELGDSAMYLCASSNKGANTGELFFGEGSRLTVL.